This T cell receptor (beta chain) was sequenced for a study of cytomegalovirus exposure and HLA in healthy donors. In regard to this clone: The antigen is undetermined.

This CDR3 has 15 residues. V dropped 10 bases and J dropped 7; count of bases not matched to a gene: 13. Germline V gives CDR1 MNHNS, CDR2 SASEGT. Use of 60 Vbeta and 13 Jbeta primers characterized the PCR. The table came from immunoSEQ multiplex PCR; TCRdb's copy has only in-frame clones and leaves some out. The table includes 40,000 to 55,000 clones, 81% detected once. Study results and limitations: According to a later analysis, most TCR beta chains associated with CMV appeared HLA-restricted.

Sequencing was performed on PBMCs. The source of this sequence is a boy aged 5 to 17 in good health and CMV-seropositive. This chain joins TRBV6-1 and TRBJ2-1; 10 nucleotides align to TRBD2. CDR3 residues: CANSPGLAIGNEQFF. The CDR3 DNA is TGTGCCAACTCACCGGGACTAGCGATAGGAAATGAGCAGTTCTTC.